A selection of T cell receptor beta chains follows, all from one sample in a study of monozygotic twins with inflammatory bowel disease. TCRdb re-called the 5' RACE reads and shows each CDR3 protein once, DNA omitted. The sample includes 420,000 or so distinct CDR3 sequences. The sample comprised blood. Receptors were obtained from a human donor with ulcerative colitis or Crohn's disease, or a healthy co-twin of an affected twin (not recorded which). CDR3s include the opening cysteine and the closing phenylalanine or tryptophan.

>TRBJ2-1|19|TRBV6-2/TRBV6-3
CASSSTPGLAGPQDNEQFF
>TRBJ1-1|15|TRBV3-1
CASTRIRTGNTEAFF
>TRBJ2-7|13|TRBV5-1
CASSLGAGREQYF
>TRBJ2-3|15|TRBV5-1
CASSLSGTPTDTQYF
>TRBJ2-1|15|TRBV20-1
CSATRTSGGGNEQFF
>TRBJ2-1|16|TRBV11-2
CASSLGVGGRFNEQFF
>TRBJ1-5|16|TRBV4-2
CASSQDRGQGLQPQHF
>TRBJ2-5|18|TRBV6-2/TRBV6-3
CASSSPRVAGEVRETQYF
>TRBJ2-7|16|TRBV4-1
CASSFIGGAGTYEQYF
>TRBJ1-2|17|TRBV3-1
CASSQAAKLTGAYGYTF
>TRBJ2-7|15|TRBV5-4
CASSLAAASHYEQYF
>TRBJ1-2|13|TRBV29-1
CSVDRQGGSGYTF
>TRBJ2-3|16|TRBV5-5
CASSRTGVTSTDTQYF
>TRBJ1-3|14|TRBV9
CASSVGQGGNTIYF
>TRBJ2-2|16|TRBV5-4
CASSLPPGSSTGELFF
>TRBJ2-7|14|TRBV7-2
CASSFVGGSYEQYF
>TRBJ2-7|17|TRBV28
CASSSLHLRDRGHEQYF
>TRBJ2-3|16|TRBV4-1
CASSQVELAATDTQYF
>TRBJ1-2|14|TRBV28
CASRWRGGNYGYTF
>TRBJ2-5|16|TRBV5-4
CASSLRASGSQETQYF
>TRBJ2-5|15|TRBV20-1
CSAIPGQALQETQYF
>TRBJ2-1|16|TRBV20-1
CSANIPGLARDNEQFF
>TRBJ2-3|14|TRBV5-1
CASSESLSTDTQYF
>TRBJ1-1|16|TRBV20-1
CSARPRGGRANTEAFF
>TRBJ2-2|16|TRBV20-1
CSALPTSGILTGELFF
>TRBJ2-7|17|TRBV15
CATSRVVGSRSSYEQYF
>TRBJ2-5|16|TRBV9
CASSVTRQPSMETQYF
>TRBJ2-2|14|TRBV4-1
CASSQGENTGELFF
>TRBJ1-6|15|TRBV5-5
CASSLLGRSDSPLHF
>TRBJ1-6|14|TRBV9
CASSPDAGVITLHF
>TRBJ1-5|14|TRBV2
CASSVAATNQPQHF
>TRBJ2-5|13|TRBV24-1
CATSASGGETQYF
>TRBJ2-1|16|TRBV4-2
CASRKGVGGSSGEQFF
>TRBJ2-1|15|TRBV20-1
CSAEVPGQGFNEQFF
>TRBJ2-7|13|TRBV28
CASSPSVPPEQYF
>TRBJ1-1|16|TRBV15
CATSSPTGTDLAEAFF
>TRBJ2-7|14|TRBV5-1
CASSSGGSPPEQYF
>TRBJ1-1|15|TRBV3-1
CASSQERIENTEAFF
>TRBJ2-1|15|TRBV12-5
CASGLSAGLEIEQFF
>TRBJ2-7|16|TRBV5-1
CASSLTPGQGAVEQYF
>TRBJ2-4|11|TRBV7-2
CASSTGNIQYF
>TRBJ2-5|16|TRBV27
CASSPRRVGYQETQYF
>TRBJ1-1|14|TRBV5-4
CASSYTAKNTEAFF
>TRBJ2-1|14|TRBV20-1
CSAQLAGSYNEQFF
>TRBJ1-1|16|TRBV2
CASSERTSWVESEAFF
>TRBJ2-5|15|TRBV24-1
CATSDGTGVRETQYF
>TRBJ2-1|15|TRBV14
CASSPLREGHNEQFF
>TRBJ2-7|14|TRBV4-3
CASSQDTRVYEQYF
>TRBJ1-2|13|TRBV20-1
CSASGRGMGGYTF